The 15 T cell receptor beta chains below were found in one sample sequenced in a study of blood T cell repertoires in COVID-19. TCRdb's table, derived via immunoSEQ multiplex PCR, lists solely in-frame clones and lacks some. The sample includes about 160,000 clones, 65% to 80% of them seen just once. Sequenced material: peripheral blood. The receptors originated from a man in his 60s with acute or convalescent COVID-19.

This clone was seen at least ten times. The sample has other DNA sequences that encode this CDR3 too. The chain combines TRBV9 with TRBJ1-3; 8 bases are a match to TRBD1. This CDR3 spans 15 amino acids. Germline V lookup: CDR1 SGDLS, CDR2 YYNGEE. The V gene end was trimmed by 1 base and the J gene end by 1 base; junction bases not matched to a gene: 1. The CDR3 nucleotides are TGTGCCAGCAGCGTACAGGGGGCTTCTGGAAACACCATATATTTT. It specifies CASSVQGASGNTIYF.

The chain joins TRBV5-1 to TRBJ1-2, with 7 bases matching TRBD1. The CDR3 has 12 amino acids. Germline values: CDR1 SGHRS, CDR2 YFSETQ. V lost 4 bases to trimming and J lost 6 bases; unmatched junction nucleotides: 3. CDR3 in DNA: TGCGCCAGCAGCATACAGGGGCATGGCTACACCTTC. It is translated as CASSIQGHGYTF.

V and J are TRBV6-5 and TRBJ1-2; 12 bases are a match to TRBD1. This CDR3 spans 14 amino acids. Trimming cost V 7 bases and J 7 bases; bases outside gene matches: 7. Looked up from germline, CDR1 is MNHEY and CDR2 is SVGAGI. The CDR3 spells CASTPGQGAFGYTF. The DNA for the CDR3 is TGTGCCAGCACCCCGGGACAGGGGGCGTTTGGCTACACCTTC.

J is TRBJ1-6 and V is TRBV5-1, with D possibly TRBD1 on 5 matching bases. With 0 bases removed from V and 9 bases from J, the gap between germline ends came to 13 bases. The CDR3 is made up of 15 amino acids. Looked up from germline, CDR1 is SGHRS and CDR2 is YFSETQ. The CDR3 region is CASSLAGVQVSPLHF. The CDR3 DNA sequence: TGCGCCAGCAGCTTGGCGGGGGTTCAGGTTTCACCCCTCCACTTT.

The chain recombines TRBV27 with TRBJ2-7, with 9 bases lining up with TRBD1. This CDR3 has 17 amino acids. Looked up from germline, CDR1 is MNHEY and CDR2 is SMNVEV (reference sequence). V trimming: 5 bases; J trimming: 1 base; junction bases outside the gene matches: 12. The CDR3 DNA sequence: TGTGCCAGCAGTCTCCTTACGGGACAGGGTATTTCCTACGAGCAGTACTTC. Its protein is CASSLLTGQGISYEQYF.

This clone has a handful of counts. The chain employs TRBV6-2 or TRBV6-3 and TRBJ1-1; a possible D gene is TRBD1 (6 bases). Germline loops: CDR1 MNHEY, CDR2 SVGEGT. The CDR3 has 12 residues. The germline V and J ends were trimmed by 4 bases and 10 bases, with 13 bases remaining between them. Written as DNA, the CDR3 is TGTGCCAGCAGTTCTTGGGGGGGCCCAGCTTTCTTT. Its translation: CASSSWGGPAFF.

This chain joins TRBV11-2 and TRBJ2-3; 9 positions match TRBD2. CDR1 SGHAT and CDR2 FQNNGV come from the germline V gene. Trimming cost V 4 bases and J 6 bases; bases outside gene matches: 5. The CDR3 has 14 residues. The CDR3 bases are TGTGCCAGCAGCTATAGCGGGGGTGGGGATACGCAGTATTTT. This translates into CASSYSGGGDTQYF.

CDR3: CASSQGQGPGELFF. In DNA, the CDR3 is TGTGCCAGTAGTCAAGGACAGGGCCCCGGGGAGCTGTTTTTT. This chain uses TRBV19 with TRBJ2-2; 8 bases line up with TRBD1. Per germline, CDR1 LNHDA and CDR2 SQIVND (reference sequence). The CDR3 totals 14 residues. V lost 5 bases and J lost 6; bases outside the gene matches: 5.

The chain combines TRBV7-3 with TRBJ1-6; 8 bases map to TRBD1. CDR3 size: 16 residues. From germline, CDR1 is SGHTA and CDR2 FQGTGA. The V and J ends lost 3 bases and 6 bases, in that order; junction bases with no gene match: 7. The CDR3, as DNA: TGTGCCAGCAGCTTGAACGGGCAGGGGGCTAATTCACCCCTCCACTTT. Protein product: CASSLNGQGANSPLHF.

The rearrangement uses TRBV19 and TRBJ2-2; 7 bases fit TRBD2. V was clipped by 8 bases and J by 3 bases; unmatched bases: 3. The CDR3 is 13 residues long. Per the germline V gene, CDR1 is LNHDA and CDR2 is SQIVND (reference sequence). CDR3 residues: CASPRGDTGELFF. The CDR3 bases are TGTGCCAGTCCCCGGGGGGACACCGGGGAGCTGTTTTTT.

The J gene is TRBJ2-1, the V gene TRBV2, with 9 bases matching TRBD2. After removal of 6 bases from V and 2 bases from J, the junction contained 5 bases not matched to a gene. CDR1 and CDR2 (germline): SNHLY, FYNNEI. The CDR3 consists of 15 residues. The CDR3 nucleotides are TGTGCCAGCAGGCTAGCGGGGTCCGCCTACAATGAGCAGTTCTTC. The encoded protein is CASRLAGSAYNEQFF.

V usage is TRBV4-3 and J usage is TRBJ2-7; TRBD2 aligns across 14 bases. The V segment lost 2 bases and the J segment 3 bases; nucleotides outside the gene matches: 6. The germline CDR1 and CDR2 sequences are LGHNA and YSLEER. CDR3 size: 17 residues. Here the CDR3 reads CASSQHGTSGRSYEQYF. CDR3 nucleotide sequence: TGCGCCAGCAGCCAACACGGGACTAGCGGGAGAAGCTACGAGCAGTACTTC.

CDR3 nucleotides: TGTGCCAGCAGTAAACGGGAGGTCGGTTACGAGCAGTACTTC. The encoded protein is CASSKREVGYEQYF. V gene TRBV11-2 combines with J gene TRBJ2-7; 7 nucleotides align to TRBD2. This CDR3 region has 14 residues. J lost 4 bases, V lost 6 bases, and 9 bases had no gene match. Germline V lookup: CDR1 SGHAT, CDR2 FQNNGV. The full variable domain, its missing parts supplied by reference TRBV11-2 and TRBJ2-7, is EAGVAQSPRYKIIEKRQSVAFWCNPISGHATLYWYQQILGQGPKLLIQFQNNGVVDDSQLPKDRFSAERLKGVDSTLKIQPAKLEDSAVYLCASSKREVGYEQYFGPGTRLTVT.

The rearrangement uses TRBV5-1 and TRBJ2-7; D not certain. Germline-derived CDR1 and CDR2 are SGHRS and YFSETQ. Trimming left V 3 bases short and J 0 bases short, with 7 bases between. The length of the CDR3 is 13 residues. CDR3 amino acids: CASSSPFSYEQYF. CDR3 in DNA: TGCGCCAGCAGCTCTCCTTTCTCCTACGAGCAGTACTTC.

This chain links TRBV23-1 with TRBJ1-5; 9 bases map to TRBD1. TRBV23-1 is recorded as an ORF, its role being uncertain. V lost 1 base to trimming and J lost 0 bases; unmatched junction nucleotides: 4. The length of the CDR3 is 17 residues. The CDR3 nucleotides are TGCGCCAGCAGTCAATGGGTGGGACAGGGTAGCAATCAGCCCCAGCATTTT. This gives the protein CASSQWVGQGSNQPQHF.